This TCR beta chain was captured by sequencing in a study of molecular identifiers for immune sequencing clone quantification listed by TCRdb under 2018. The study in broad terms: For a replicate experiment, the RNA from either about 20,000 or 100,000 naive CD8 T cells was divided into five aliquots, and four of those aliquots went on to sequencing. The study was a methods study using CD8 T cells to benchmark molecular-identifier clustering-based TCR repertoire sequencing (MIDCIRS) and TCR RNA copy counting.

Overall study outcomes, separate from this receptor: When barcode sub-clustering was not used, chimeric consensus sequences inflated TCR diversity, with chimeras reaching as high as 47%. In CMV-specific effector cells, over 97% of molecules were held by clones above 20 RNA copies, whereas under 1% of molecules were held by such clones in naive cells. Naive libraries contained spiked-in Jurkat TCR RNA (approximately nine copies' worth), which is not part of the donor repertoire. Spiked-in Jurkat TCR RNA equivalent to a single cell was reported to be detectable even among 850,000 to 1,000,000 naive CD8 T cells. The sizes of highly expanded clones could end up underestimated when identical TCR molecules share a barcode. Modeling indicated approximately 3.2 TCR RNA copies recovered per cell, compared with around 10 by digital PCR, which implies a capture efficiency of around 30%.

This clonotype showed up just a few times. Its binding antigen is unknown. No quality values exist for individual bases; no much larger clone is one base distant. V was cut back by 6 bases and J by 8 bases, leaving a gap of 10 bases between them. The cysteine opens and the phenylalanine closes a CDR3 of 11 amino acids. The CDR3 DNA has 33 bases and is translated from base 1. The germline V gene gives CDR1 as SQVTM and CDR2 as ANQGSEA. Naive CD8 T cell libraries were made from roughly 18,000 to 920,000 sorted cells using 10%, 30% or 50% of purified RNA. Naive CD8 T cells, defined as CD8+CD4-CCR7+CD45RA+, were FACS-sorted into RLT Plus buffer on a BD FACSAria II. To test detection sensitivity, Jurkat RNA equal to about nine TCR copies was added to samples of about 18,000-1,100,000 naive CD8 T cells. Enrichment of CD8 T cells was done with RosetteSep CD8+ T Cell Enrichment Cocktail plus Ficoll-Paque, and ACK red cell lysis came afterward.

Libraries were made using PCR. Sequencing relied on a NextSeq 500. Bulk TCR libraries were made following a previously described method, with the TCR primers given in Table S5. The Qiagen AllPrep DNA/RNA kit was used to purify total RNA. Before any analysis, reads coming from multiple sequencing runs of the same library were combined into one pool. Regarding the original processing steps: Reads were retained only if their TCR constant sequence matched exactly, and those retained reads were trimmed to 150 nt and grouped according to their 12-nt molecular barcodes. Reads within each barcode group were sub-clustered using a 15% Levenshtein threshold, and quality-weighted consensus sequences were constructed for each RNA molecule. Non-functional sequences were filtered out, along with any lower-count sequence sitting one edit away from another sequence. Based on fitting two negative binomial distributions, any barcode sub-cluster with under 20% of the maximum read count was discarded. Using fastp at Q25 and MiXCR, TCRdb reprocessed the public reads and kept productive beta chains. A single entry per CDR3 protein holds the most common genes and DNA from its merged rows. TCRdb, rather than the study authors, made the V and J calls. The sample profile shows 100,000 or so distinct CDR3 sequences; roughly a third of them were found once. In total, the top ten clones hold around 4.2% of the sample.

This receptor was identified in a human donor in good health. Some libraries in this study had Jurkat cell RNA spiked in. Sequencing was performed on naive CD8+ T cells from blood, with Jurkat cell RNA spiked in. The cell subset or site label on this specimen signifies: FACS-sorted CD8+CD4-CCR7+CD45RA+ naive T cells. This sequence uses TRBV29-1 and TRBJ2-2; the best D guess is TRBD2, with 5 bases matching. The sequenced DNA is TGCAGCGTGCACCGGGGAGGGGAGCTGTTTTTT. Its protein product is CSVHRGGELFF.